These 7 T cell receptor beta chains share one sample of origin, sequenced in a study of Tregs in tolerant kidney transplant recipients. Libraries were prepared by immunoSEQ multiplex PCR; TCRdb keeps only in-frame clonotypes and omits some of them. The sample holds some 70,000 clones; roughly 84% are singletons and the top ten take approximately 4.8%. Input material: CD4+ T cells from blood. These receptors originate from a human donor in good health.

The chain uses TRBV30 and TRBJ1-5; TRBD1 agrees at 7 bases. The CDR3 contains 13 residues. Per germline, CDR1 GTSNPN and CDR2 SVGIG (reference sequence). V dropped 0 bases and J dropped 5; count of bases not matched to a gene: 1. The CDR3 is CAWSVQGDQPQHF. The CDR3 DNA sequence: TGTGCCTGGAGTGTTCAGGGGGATCAGCCCCAGCATTTT.

CDR3 sequence (DNA): TGTGCCAGCAGCCAAGTTAGTGGCCTCAGTGAGCAGTTCTTC. It encodes CASSQVSGLSEQFF. The chain recombines TRBV4-2 with TRBJ2-1; D unresolved. The CDR3 consists of 14 residues. Looked up from germline, CDR1 is LGHNA and CDR2 is YNFKEQ. Trimming stripped 1 base from V and 9 bases from J, with 13 bases between.

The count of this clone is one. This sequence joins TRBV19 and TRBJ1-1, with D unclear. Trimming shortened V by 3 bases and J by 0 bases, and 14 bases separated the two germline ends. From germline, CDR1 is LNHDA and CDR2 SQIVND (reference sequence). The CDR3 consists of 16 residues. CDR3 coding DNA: TGTGCCAGTAGTATTATGGCTGGACGGATGAACACTGAAGCTTTCTTT. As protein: CASSIMAGRMNTEAFF.

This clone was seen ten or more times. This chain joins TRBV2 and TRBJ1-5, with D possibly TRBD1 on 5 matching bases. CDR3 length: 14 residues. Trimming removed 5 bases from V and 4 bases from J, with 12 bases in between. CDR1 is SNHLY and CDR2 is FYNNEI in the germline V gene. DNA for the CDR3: TGTGCCAGCAGTTCGGGGCCCGAAAATCAGCCCCAGCATTTT. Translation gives CASSSGPENQPQHF.

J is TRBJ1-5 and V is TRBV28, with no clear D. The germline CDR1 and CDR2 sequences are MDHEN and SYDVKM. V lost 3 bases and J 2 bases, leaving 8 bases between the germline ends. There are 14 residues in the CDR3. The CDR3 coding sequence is TGTGCCAGCAGTTTGGACCAGGGCAATCAGCCCCAGCATTTT. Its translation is CASSLDQGNQPQHF. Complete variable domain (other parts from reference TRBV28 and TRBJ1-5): DVKVTQSSRYLVKRTGEKVFLECVQDMDHENMFWYRQDPGLGLRLIYFSYDVKMKEKGDIPEGYSVSREKKERFSLILESASTNQTSMYLCASSLDQGNQPQHFGDGTRLSIL.

The CDR3 DNA follows: TGTGCCAGCTCAAGTGGGGCCAAAAACATTCAGTACTTC. It translates to CASSSGAKNIQYF. This chain joins TRBV18 and TRBJ2-4, with D hard to call. Trimming left V 5 bases short and J 1 base short, with 6 bases between. The CDR3 loop spans 13 amino acids. Germline CDR1 KGHSH, CDR2 LQKENI.

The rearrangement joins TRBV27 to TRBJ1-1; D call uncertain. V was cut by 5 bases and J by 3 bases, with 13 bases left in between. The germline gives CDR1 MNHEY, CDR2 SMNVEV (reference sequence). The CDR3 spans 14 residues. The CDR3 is CASSLPPDYTEAFF. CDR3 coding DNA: TGTGCCAGCAGTCTCCCCCCAGACTACACTGAAGCTTTCTTT.